The 22 T cell receptor beta chains reported below all come from one sample, sequenced in a study of T cell changes during pregnancy in multiple sclerosis. Assay used: immunoSEQ multiplex PCR; TCRdb lists only in-frame clones, some missing. The sample lists tens of thousands of clones, 91% occurring once. The input for sequencing was peripheral blood, taken after pregnancy. These receptors were collected from a female donor in good health, enrolled as a control in a pregnancy study.

The rearrangement joins TRBV11-2 to TRBJ2-1; 9 positions match TRBD2. CDR3 size: 16 residues. Germline V gene lookup returns CDR1 SGHAT and CDR2 FQNNGV. The V and J ends lost 2 bases and 3 bases, in that order; junction bases with no gene match: 5. DNA for the CDR3: TGTGCCAGCAGCTTAAACGGACTAGCGAACTACAATGAGCAGTTCTTC. It yields the protein CASSLNGLANYNEQFF.

The CDR3 sequence: CASSLEGGNEQYF. CDR3 DNA: TGTGCCAGCAGCTTAGAAGGAGGAAACGAGCAGTACTTC. The chain uses TRBV11-3 and TRBJ2-7, with D maybe TRBD2 (5 bases). The CDR3 runs 13 residues. Trimming pared 0 bases from V and 5 bases from J, leaving 8 bases between. Germline V gene data show CDR1 as SGHNT and CDR2 as YENEEA.

V gene TRBV29-1 combines with J gene TRBJ2-4; 7 bases fit TRBD2. The ends lost 1 base at V and 7 bases at J; junction bases unmatched: 4. The CDR3 is 13 residues long. Germline CDR1 reads SQVTM; CDR2 reads ANQGSEA. In DNA, the CDR3 is TGCAGCGTTGAAGGGGGAGGGAGGAACATTCAGTACTTC. Translation: CSVEGGGRNIQYF.

V usage is TRBV19 and J usage is TRBJ2-3; 12 bases line up with TRBD2. The CDR3 contains 16 residues. Looked up from germline, CDR1 is LNHDA and CDR2 is SQIVND (reference sequence). After removal of 5 bases from V and 1 base from J, the junction contained 4 bases not matched to a gene. CDR3 sequence (DNA): TGTGCCAGTAGTTCGACTAGCGGGGGTGGCACAGATACGCAGTATTTT. It specifies CASSSTSGGGTDTQYF.

The gene calls are TRBV20-1 and TRBJ1-1; no clear D. The CDR3 has 11 amino acids. CDR1 is DFQATT, CDR2 SNEGSKA, per germline (reference sequence). Between the trimmed V and J ends, which lost 6 bases and 1 base, there was a span of 6 bases. The CDR3: CSAGTNTEAFF. Here the CDR3 DNA reads TGCAGTGCGGGCACGAACACTGAAGCTTTCTTT.

The CDR3 DNA follows: TGTGCCAGCTCGCGGACAGGGGGGTACGAGCAGTACTTC. Residues: CASSRTGGYEQYF. The chain has TRBV18 and TRBJ2-7; 10 positions match TRBD1. V was clipped by 6 bases and J by 4 bases; unmatched bases: 3. The CDR3 consists of 13 residues. The germline CDR1 and CDR2 sequences are KGHSH and LQKENI.

V is TRBV10-3 and J is TRBJ1-1; D remains ambiguous. The CDR3 length is 15 residues. V lost 2 bases and J lost 0, with 10 bases in between. CDR1 and CDR2 (germline): ENHRY, SYGVKD. CDR3 bases: TGTGCCATCAGTGAGAGAATGAGCGTGAACACTGAAGCTTTCTTT. Translating gives CAISERMSVNTEAFF.

The chain employs TRBV4-3 and TRBJ2-2; D not resolved. V lost 0 bases, J lost 8 bases, and 7 bases lay in between. This CDR3 region has 13 residues. CDR1 is LGHNA and CDR2 is YSLEER in the germline V gene. The CDR3 DNA follows: TGCGCCAGCAGCCAAGATCTCTATGGGGAGCTGTTTTTT. Its translation is CASSQDLYGELFF.

This clone has just one count. This CDR3 is CASSVGQGGGEQYF. In DNA form, the CDR3 reads TGTGCCAGCAGCGTAGGACAGGGCGGAGGCGAGCAGTACTTC. The chain employs TRBV9 and TRBJ2-7, with 7 bases identical to TRBD1. Germline V gene data show CDR1 as SGDLS and CDR2 as YYNGEE. The trim removed 0 bases at V and 6 bases at J, leaving 6 bases unmatched. There are 14 residues in the CDR3. Drawing the rest from reference TRBV9 and TRBJ2-7, the complete variable domain is DSGVTQTPKHLITATGQRVTLRCSPRSGDLSVYWYQQSLDQGLQFLIQYYNGEERAKGNILERFSAQQFPDLHSELNLSSLELGDSALYFCASSVGQGGGEQYFGPGTRLTVT.

This clone was counted a few times. The V gene is TRBV5-6, the J gene TRBJ1-1; D is unclear. V was cut by 5 bases and J by 5 bases, with 10 bases left in between. The V gene's germline CDR1 is SGHDT and CDR2 YYEEEE. The CDR3 contains 12 residues. The CDR3 DNA sequence: TGTGCCAGCAGTTACAAGTGGACTGAAGCTTTCTTT. Encoded protein: CASSYKWTEAFF.

V is TRBV27 and J is TRBJ1-1, with TRBD1 as a possible D gene (6 bases). CDR3 length: 15 residues. Between the trimmed V and J ends, which lost 5 bases and 6 bases, there was a span of 19 bases. Per germline, CDR1 MNHEY and CDR2 SMNVEV (reference sequence). CDR3 region: CASSPQGGGYSEAFF. The CDR3 DNA follows: TGTGCCAGCAGTCCACAGGGAGGGGGATATTCTGAAGCTTTCTTT.

The gene calls are TRBV7-2 and TRBJ2-1; perhaps TRBD2 as D (6 bases). V was clipped by 5 bases and J by 4 bases, with 15 bases between them. The CDR3 runs 15 residues. The germline gives CDR1 SGHTA, CDR2 FQGNSA. CDR3: CASSPARGAYNEQFF. CDR3 in DNA: TGTGCCAGCAGCCCGGCGCGGGGAGCTTACAATGAGCAGTTCTTC.

The chain employs TRBV28 and TRBJ2-3; perhaps TRBD2 as D (5 bases). V was pared by 6 bases and J by 6 bases, with 16 bases between. There are 14 residues in the CDR3. Germline CDR1 reads MDHEN; CDR2 reads SYDVKM. DNA of the CDR3: TGTGCCAGCAGGCAGGCAGGAGGTTGGGATACGCAGTATTTT. Its translation: CASRQAGGWDTQYF.

This clone was observed a single time. The chain uses TRBV2 and TRBJ2-2; 7 nucleotides match TRBD1. The CDR3 is 17 residues long. Looked up from germline, CDR1 is SNHLY and CDR2 is FYNNEI. V lost 6 bases and J lost 2; bases outside the gene matches: 12. In DNA form, the CDR3 reads TGTGCCAGCAGGAGGGGGCGGACAGACGTTAACACCGGGGAGCTGTTTTTT. This sequence encodes CASRRGRTDVNTGELFF.

This chain connects TRBV5-6 to TRBJ2-7, with 10 positions matching TRBD1. V lost 2 bases and J lost 12; bases outside the gene matches: 14. The germline V gene has CDR1 SGHDT and CDR2 YYEEEE. CDR3 size: 15 residues. CDR3 coding DNA: TGTGCCAGCAGCTTAGGAGGACAGGGGGTAACGGGTGCGTACTTC. As protein: CASSLGGQGVTGAYF.

The V call is TRBV28, the J call TRBJ2-1, with 9 bases identical to TRBD2. V lost 6 bases, J lost 1 base, and 10 bases stayed unmatched. The CDR3 length is 17 residues. In germline, CDR1 is MDHEN, CDR2 SYDVKM. The CDR3 region has the DNA TGTGCCAGCAGCGGTTCGGTAGCGGGGGCATCCTACAATGAGCAGTTCTTC. Translation gives CASSGSVAGASYNEQFF.

The CDR3 region has the DNA TGTGCCAGCAGTTTTAGGGACAGGGGGTTCTTC. Encoded protein: CASSFRDRGFF. The rearrangement links TRBV2 to TRBJ2-1; TRBD1 aligns across 10 bases. Germline V gene lookup returns CDR1 SNHLY and CDR2 FYNNEI. The V gene end was trimmed by 5 bases and the J gene end by 15 bases; junction bases not matched to a gene: 4. The length of the CDR3 is 11 residues.

The chain is built from TRBV5-5 and TRBJ2-1, with TRBD2 matching over 16 bases. The CDR3 is made up of 19 amino acids. J lost 0 bases, V lost 5 bases, and 8 bases had no gene match. Per germline, CDR1 SGHKS and CDR2 YYEKEE (reference sequence). CDR3: CASSRPGTSGGVSYNEQFF. CDR3 bases: TGTGCCAGCAGTCGACCCGGGACTAGCGGGGGGGTCTCCTACAATGAGCAGTTCTTC.

The chain employs TRBV29-1 and TRBJ2-7; 9 nucleotides line up with TRBD1. Unmatched junction bases numbered 4, after V lost 6 bases and J lost 4 bases. The V gene's germline CDR1 is SQVTM and CDR2 ANQGSEA. CDR3 length equals 12 residues. The CDR3 sequence: CSVGQGRYEQYF. CDR3 nucleotide sequence: TGCAGCGTCGGACAGGGGAGGTACGAGCAGTACTTC.

The V gene is TRBV5-6, the J gene TRBJ1-2; D remains ambiguous. The CDR3 covers 13 residues. Germline loops: CDR1 SGHDT, CDR2 YYEEEE. V lost 0 bases, J lost 6 bases, and 9 bases lay in between. CDR3 sequence: CASSLAGVDGYTF. The DNA of the CDR3 is TGTGCCAGCAGCTTGGCCGGGGTTGATGGCTACACCTTC.

The rearrangement uses TRBV10-3 and TRBJ1-1; 9 bases are a match to TRBD1. From germline, CDR1 is ENHRY and CDR2 SYGVKD. This CDR3 is 15 amino acids long. The V gene end was trimmed by 5 bases and the J gene end by 2 bases; junction bases not matched to a gene: 6. In nucleotides, the CDR3 is TGTGCCATCAGTTCCGGACAGGGGCTTAACACTGAAGCTTTCTTT. It translates to CAISSGQGLNTEAFF.

The chain joins TRBV5-6 to TRBJ1-5; tentative D call: TRBD1 (6 bases). CDR1 is SGHDT, CDR2 YYEEEE, per germline. This CDR3 has 19 amino acids. V was trimmed by 1 base and J by 1 base, leaving 21 bases between them. In nucleotides, the CDR3 is TGTGCCAGCAGCTTGAGCCCAGACAGGATAGGAATAAGCAATCAGCCCCAGCATTTT. It yields the protein CASSLSPDRIGISNQPQHF.